This T cell receptor (beta chain) derives from a study of blood T cell repertoires in COVID-19. Study-wide context: Sites across the United States, Italy and Spain contributed samples from acute and convalescent COVID-19. Sources were T cells, B-cell-depleted T cells, or PBMCs; the material itself was cDNA or gDNA.

Trimming removed 0 bases from V and 6 bases from J, with 14 bases in between. This CDR3 has 15 amino acids. The germline V gene has CDR1 SGHRS and CDR2 YFSETQ. Original analysis: How many nucleated cells were present was estimated from reference gene primer amplification. Repertoires were generated with immunoSEQ multiplex PCR, while TCRdb's copy carries only in-frame clones and drops some. V and J calls plus clone size are reproduced from that table; the DNA served to infer D and trimming. This table has about 280,000 clones, approximately 83% appearing once. This clonotype was sampled from an older woman with acute or convalescent COVID-19. This sequence joins TRBV5-1 and TRBJ2-3; no definite D call. The source material was peripheral blood. The CDR3 DNA follows: TGCGCCAGCAGCTTGGGAGCGAGTCTTTACGATACGCAGTATTTT. This sequence encodes CASSLGASLYDTQYF.